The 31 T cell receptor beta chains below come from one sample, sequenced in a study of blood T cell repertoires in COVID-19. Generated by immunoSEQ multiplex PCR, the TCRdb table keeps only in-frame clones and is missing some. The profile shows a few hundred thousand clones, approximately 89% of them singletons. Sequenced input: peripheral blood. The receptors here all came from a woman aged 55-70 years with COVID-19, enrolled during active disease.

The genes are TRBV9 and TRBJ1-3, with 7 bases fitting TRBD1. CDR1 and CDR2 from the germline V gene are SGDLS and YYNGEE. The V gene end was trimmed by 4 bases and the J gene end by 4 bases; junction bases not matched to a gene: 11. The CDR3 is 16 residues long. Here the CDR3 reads CASSPSWTGRGNTIYF. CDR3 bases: TGTGCCAGCAGCCCATCCTGGACAGGCCGCGGAAACACCATATATTTT.

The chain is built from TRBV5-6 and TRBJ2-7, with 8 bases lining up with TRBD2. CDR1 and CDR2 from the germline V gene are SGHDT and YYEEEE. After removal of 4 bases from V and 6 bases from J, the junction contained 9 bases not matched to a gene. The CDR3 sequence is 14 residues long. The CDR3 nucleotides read TGTGCCAGCAGCATCCTTTCCGGGACTAGCGAGCAGTACTTC. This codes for CASSILSGTSEQYF.

CDR3 residues: CASSPQGNPHHAVYTF. The CDR3 DNA is TGTGCCAGTAGCCCTCAGGGAAATCCTCATCACGCGGTCTACACCTTC. V usage is TRBV19 and J usage is TRBJ1-2; TRBD1 might be the D (5 bases). V was trimmed by 6 bases and J by 10 bases, leaving 27 bases between them. The CDR3 is 16 amino acids. Germline loops: CDR1 LNHDA, CDR2 SQIVND (reference sequence).

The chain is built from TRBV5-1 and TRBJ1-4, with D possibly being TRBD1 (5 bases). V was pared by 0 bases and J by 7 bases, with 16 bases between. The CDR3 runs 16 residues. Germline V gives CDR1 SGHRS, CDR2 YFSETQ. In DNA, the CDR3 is TGCGCCAGCAGCTTGGCCGGGGCGGGGGTCGTTGAAAAACTGTTTTTT. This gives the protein CASSLAGAGVVEKLFF.

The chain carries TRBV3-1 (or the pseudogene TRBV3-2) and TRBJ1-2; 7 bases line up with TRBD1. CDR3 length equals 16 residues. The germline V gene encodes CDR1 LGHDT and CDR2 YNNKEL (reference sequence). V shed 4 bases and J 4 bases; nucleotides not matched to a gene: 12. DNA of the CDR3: TGTGCCAGCAGCCGAATCCAACAGGGGCAGAGCTATGGCTACACCTTC. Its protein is CASSRIQQGQSYGYTF.

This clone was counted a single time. The CDR3 reads CAWSRGGATNEKLFF. CDR3 bases: TGTGCCTGGTCGAGGGGAGGGGCAACTAATGAAAAACTGTTTTTT. This sequence joins TRBV30 and TRBJ1-4, with a possible D match to TRBD1 (5 bases). The CDR3 is 15 residues long. The germline gives CDR1 GTSNPN, CDR2 SVGIG (reference sequence). Trimming pared 5 bases from V and 0 bases from J, leaving 13 bases between.

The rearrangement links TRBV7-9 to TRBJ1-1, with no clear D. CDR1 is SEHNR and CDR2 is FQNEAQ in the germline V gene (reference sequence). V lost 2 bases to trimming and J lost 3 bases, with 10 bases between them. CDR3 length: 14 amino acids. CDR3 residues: CASSLFPSDTEAFF. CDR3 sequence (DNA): TGTGCCAGCAGCTTATTTCCGTCGGACACTGAAGCTTTCTTT.

In DNA form, the CDR3 reads TGTGCCAGCAGTAAGGGACAGGGGGATAGGACCGGGGAGCTGTTTTTT. As protein: CASSKGQGDRTGELFF. The chain joins TRBV28 to TRBJ2-2, with 11 bases aligning to TRBD1. Germline CDR1 is MDHEN and CDR2 is SYDVKM. Trimming cost V 5 bases and J 5 bases; bases outside gene matches: 7. CDR3 length equals 16 residues.

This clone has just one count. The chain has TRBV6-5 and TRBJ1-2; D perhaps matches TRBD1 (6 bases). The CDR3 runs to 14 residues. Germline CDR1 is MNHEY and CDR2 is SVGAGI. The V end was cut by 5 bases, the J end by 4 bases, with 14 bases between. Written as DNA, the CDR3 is TGTGCCAGCAGTCTCGGGGACACCCTCTATGGCTACACCTTC. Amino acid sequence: CASSLGDTLYGYTF.

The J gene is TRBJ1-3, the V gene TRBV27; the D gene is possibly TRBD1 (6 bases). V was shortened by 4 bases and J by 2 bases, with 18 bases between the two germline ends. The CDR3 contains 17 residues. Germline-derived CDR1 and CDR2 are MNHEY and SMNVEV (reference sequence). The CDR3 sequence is CASSSRTPYRAGNTIYF. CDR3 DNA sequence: TGTGCCAGCAGTTCACGAACCCCCTACAGGGCTGGAAACACCATATATTTT.

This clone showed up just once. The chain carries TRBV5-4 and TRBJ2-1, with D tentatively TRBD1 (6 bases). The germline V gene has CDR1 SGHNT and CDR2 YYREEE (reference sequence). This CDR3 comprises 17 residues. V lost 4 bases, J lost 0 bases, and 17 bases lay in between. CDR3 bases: TGTGCCAGCAGCGCTGAAACAGGGTTTGGCTCCTACAATGAGCAGTTCTTC. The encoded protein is CASSAETGFGSYNEQFF.

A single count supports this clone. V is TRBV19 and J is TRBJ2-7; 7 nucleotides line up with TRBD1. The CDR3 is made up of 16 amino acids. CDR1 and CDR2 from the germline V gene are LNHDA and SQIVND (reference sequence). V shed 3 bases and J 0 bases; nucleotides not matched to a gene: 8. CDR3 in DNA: TGTGCCAGTAGTATTCCAGGGGGACCCCACTCCTACGAGCAGTACTTC. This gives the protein CASSIPGGPHSYEQYF.

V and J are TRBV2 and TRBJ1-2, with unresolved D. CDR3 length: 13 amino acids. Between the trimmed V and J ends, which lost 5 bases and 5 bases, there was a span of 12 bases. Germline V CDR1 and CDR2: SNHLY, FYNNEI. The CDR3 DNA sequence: TGTGCCAGCAGTCAAACTCCTGAGTATGGCTACACCTTC. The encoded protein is CASSQTPEYGYTF.

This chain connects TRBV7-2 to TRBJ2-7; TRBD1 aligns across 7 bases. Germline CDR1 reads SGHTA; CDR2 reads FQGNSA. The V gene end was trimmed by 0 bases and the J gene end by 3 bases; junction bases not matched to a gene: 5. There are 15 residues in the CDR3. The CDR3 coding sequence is TGTGCCAGCAGCTTAGCCACAGGGGCCTTCTACGAGCAGTACTTC. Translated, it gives CASSLATGAFYEQYF.

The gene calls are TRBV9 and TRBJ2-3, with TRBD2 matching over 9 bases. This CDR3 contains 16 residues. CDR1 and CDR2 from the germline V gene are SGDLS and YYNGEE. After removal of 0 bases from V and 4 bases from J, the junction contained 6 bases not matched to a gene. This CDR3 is CASSVAIAGVPDTQYF. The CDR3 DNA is TGTGCCAGCAGCGTAGCCATAGCGGGGGTCCCAGATACGCAGTATTTT.

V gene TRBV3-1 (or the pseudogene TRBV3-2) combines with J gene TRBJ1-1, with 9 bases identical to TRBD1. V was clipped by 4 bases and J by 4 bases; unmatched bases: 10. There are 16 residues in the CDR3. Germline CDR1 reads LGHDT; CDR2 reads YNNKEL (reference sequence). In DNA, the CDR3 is TGTGCCAGCAGCCGAGGGACAGGGCTCTGGAGCACTGAAGCTTTCTTT. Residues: CASSRGTGLWSTEAFF.

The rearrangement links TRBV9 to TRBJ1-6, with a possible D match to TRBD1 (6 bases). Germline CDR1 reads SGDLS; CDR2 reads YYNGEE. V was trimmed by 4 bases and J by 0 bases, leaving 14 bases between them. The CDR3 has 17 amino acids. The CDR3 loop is CASSFGGGSSYNSPLHF. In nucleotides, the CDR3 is TGTGCCAGCAGCTTTGGGGGGGGCAGCTCCTATAATTCACCCCTCCACTTT.

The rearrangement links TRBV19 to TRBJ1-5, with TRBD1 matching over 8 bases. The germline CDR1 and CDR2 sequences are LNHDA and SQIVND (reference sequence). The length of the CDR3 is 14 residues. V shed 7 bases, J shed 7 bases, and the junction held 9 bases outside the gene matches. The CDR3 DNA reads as TGTGCCAGTACTCGGACAGGGCTTCTCCAGCCCCAGCATTTT. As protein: CASTRTGLLQPQHF.

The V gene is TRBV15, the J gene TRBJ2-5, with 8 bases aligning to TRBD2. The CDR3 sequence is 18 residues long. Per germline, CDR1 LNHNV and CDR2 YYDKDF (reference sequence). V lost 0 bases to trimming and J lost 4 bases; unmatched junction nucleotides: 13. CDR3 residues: CATSRDRSGLVSRETQYF. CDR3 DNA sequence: TGTGCCACCAGCAGAGATAGATCGGGACTAGTTAGTAGAGAGACCCAGTACTTC.

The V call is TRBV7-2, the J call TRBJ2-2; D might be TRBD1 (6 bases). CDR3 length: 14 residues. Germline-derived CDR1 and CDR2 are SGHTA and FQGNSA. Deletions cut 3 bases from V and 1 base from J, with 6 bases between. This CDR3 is CASSFRGNTGELFF. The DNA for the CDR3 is TGTGCCAGCAGCTTCAGGGGGAACACCGGGGAGCTGTTTTTT.

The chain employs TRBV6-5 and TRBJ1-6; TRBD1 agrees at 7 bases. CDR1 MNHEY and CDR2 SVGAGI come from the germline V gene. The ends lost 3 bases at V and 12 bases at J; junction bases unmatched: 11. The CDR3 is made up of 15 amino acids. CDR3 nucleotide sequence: TGTGCCAGCAGTTATTTGGGACAGAGCCTGAAACCCCTCCACTTT. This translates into CASSYLGQSLKPLHF.

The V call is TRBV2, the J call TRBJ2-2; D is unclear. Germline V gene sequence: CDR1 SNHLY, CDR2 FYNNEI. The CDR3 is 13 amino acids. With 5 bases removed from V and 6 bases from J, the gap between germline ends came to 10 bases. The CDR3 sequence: CASSPRPAGELFF. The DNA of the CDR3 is TGTGCCAGCAGTCCCAGGCCGGCCGGGGAGCTGTTTTTT.

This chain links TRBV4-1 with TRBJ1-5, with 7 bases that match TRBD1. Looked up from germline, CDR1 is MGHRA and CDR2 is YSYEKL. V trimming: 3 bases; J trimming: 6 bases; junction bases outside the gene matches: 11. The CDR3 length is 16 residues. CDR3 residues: CASSQTPGQFFQPQHF. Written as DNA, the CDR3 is TGCGCCAGCAGCCAGACACCGGGACAGTTTTTTCAGCCCCAGCATTTT.

The CDR3 reads CSAGSGTEAFF. In DNA form, the CDR3 reads TGCAGCGCGGGATCGGGCACTGAAGCTTTCTTT. The chain employs TRBV29-1 and TRBJ1-1, with D uncertain. Trimming cost V 7 bases and J 4 bases, with 10 bases left between them. The V gene's germline CDR1 is SQVTM and CDR2 ANQGSEA. The CDR3 consists of 11 residues.

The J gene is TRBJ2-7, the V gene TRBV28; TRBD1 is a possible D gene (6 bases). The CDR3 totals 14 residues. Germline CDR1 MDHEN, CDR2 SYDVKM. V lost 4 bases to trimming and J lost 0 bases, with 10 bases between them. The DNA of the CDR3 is TGTGCCAGCAGTTCAGGGACACCCTCCTACGAGCAGTACTTC. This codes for CASSSGTPSYEQYF.

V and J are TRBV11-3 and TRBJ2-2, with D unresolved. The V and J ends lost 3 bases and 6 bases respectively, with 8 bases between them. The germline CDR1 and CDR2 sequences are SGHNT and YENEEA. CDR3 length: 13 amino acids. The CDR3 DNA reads TGTGCCAGCAGCTTCGGTACGGCCGGGGAGCTGTTTTTT. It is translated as CASSFGTAGELFF.

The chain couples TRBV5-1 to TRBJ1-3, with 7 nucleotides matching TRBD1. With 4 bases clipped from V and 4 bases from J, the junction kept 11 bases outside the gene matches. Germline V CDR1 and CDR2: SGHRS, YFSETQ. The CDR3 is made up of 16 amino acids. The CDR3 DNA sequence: TGCGCCAGCAGCCATCCGAAGGGGGCATCGGGAAACACCATATATTTT. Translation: CASSHPKGASGNTIYF.

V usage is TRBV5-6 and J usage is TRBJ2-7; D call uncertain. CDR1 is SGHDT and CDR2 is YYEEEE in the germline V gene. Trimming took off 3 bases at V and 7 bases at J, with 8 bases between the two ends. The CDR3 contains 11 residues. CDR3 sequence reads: CASSSSREQYF. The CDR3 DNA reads TGTGCCAGCAGCTCCTCCAGGGAGCAGTACTTC. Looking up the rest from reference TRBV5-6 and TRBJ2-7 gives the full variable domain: DAGVTQSPTHLIKTRGQQVTLRCSPKSGHDTVSWYQQALGQGPQFIFQYYEEEERQRGNFPDRFSGHQFPNYSSELNVNALLLGDSALYLCASSSSREQYFGPGTRLTVT.

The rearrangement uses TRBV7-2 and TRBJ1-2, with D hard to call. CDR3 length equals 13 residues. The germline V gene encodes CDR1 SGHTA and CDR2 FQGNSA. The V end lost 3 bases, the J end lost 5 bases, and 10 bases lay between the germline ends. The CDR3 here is CASSFGRSYGYTF. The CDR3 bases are TGTGCCAGCAGCTTCGGCAGGTCGTATGGCTACACCTTC.

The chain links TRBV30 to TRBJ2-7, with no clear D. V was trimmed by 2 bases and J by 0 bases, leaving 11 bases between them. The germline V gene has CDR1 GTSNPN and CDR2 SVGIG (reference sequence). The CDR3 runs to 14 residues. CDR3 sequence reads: CAWSPLYPSYEQYF. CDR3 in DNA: TGTGCCTGGAGTCCTCTATACCCCTCCTACGAGCAGTACTTC. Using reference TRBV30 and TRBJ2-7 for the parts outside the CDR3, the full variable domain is SQTIHQWPATLVQPVGSPLSLECTVEGTSNPNLYWYRQAAGRGLQLLFYSVGIGQISSEVPQNLSASRPQDRQFILSSKKLLLSDSGFYLCAWSPLYPSYEQYFGPGTRLTVT.

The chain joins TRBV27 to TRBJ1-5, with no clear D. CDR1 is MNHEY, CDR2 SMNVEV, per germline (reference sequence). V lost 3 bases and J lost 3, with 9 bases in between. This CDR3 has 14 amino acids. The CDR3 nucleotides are TGTGCCAGCAGTTTCCGGGGATTCAATCAGCCCCAGCATTTT. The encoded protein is CASSFRGFNQPQHF.